This T cell receptor beta chain is drawn from a study of T cells in Graves' hyperthyroidism and ophthalmopathy. Study-wide points: Blood samples included most of the expanded thyroid clonotypes exceeding 0.001.

The CDR3 contains 15 residues. Germline lookup yields CDR1 SEHNR and CDR2 FQNEAQ (reference sequence). The V end lost 2 bases, the J end lost 6 bases, and 13 bases lay between the germline ends. RNA transcripts served as the template for amplifying TCR beta CDR3 regions. HTBI primers were the set used in a first-round RT-PCR of the TCR CDR3. Via MiXCR, TCRdb re-called the multiplex PCR reads, giving one row per CDR3 protein. The sample lists 550,000 to 650,000 distinct CDR3 sequences, around 15% seen once, with approximately 13% in the top ten. This clonotype has only a few counts. Antigen specificity is unknown.

The material sequenced was blood. This sequence was found in a woman between 35 and 50 years old with Graves' hyperthyroidism. The chain employs TRBV7-9 and TRBJ2-2, with D possibly being TRBD1 (5 bases). The CDR3, as DNA: TGTGCCAGCAGCTTACAGGGTGGCTTCCCCGGGGAGCTGTTTTTT. This encodes CASSLQGGFPGELFF.